The 26 T cell receptor beta chains in this list originate from one sample, sequenced in a study of identical twins. TCRdb itself ran the 5' RACE reads through MiXCR, one entry per CDR3 protein. Among about 720,000 distinct CDR3 sequences listed, 8.6% were seen once. This sample was also put to use in a study of yellow fever vaccine responses in identical twins.

What was sequenced was PBMCs. These receptors all come from a woman younger than 35 in good health.

The CDR3 loop reads CASSLTVASTDTQYF. CDR3 nucleotides: TGTGCCAGCAGCTTGACAGTCGCTAGCACAGATACGCAGTATTTT. The chain joins TRBV7-9 to TRBJ2-3; D is possibly TRBD1 (5 bases). Germline CDR1 and CDR2: SEHNR and FQNEAQ (reference sequence). This CDR3 region has 15 residues. V was pared by 3 bases and J by 0 bases, with 10 bases between.

This chain uses TRBV6-2 or TRBV6-3 with TRBJ2-5, with D possibly being TRBD1 (5 bases). V was clipped by 6 bases and J by 2 bases, with 13 bases between them. Germline V gene data show CDR1 as MNHEY and CDR2 as SVGEGT. The CDR3 has 14 amino acids. CDR3 coding DNA: TGTGCCAGCAGGCCCCCAGGGTTACAAGAGACCCAGTACTTC. This codes for CASRPPGLQETQYF.

The chain has TRBV5-1 and TRBJ2-7; D gene uncertain. This CDR3 contains 15 residues. The ends were cut back, 3 bases at V and 2 bases at J, with 15 bases in the middle. Germline loops: CDR1 SGHRS, CDR2 YFSETQ. This CDR3 is CASSSKKTPTYEQYF. In DNA form, the CDR3 reads TGCGCCAGCAGCTCTAAAAAGACTCCGACCTACGAGCAGTACTTC. Looking up the rest from reference TRBV5-1 and TRBJ2-7 gives the full variable domain: KAGVTQTPRYLIKTRGQQVTLSCSPISGHRSVSWYQQTPGQGLQFLFEYFSETQRNKGNFPGRFSGRQFSNSRSEMNVSTLELGDSALYLCASSSKKTPTYEQYFGPGTRLTVT.

This clonotype was detected many times. V and J are TRBV12-3 or TRBV12-4 and TRBJ2-1; TRBD2 matches at 9 bases. The CDR3 sequence is 16 residues long. The ends lost 7 bases at V and 9 bases at J; junction bases unmatched: 16. The DNA for the CDR3 is TGTGCCAGCACTTCCCCTAGCGGGACGGTGACTGGTGAGCAGTTCTTC. Protein product: CASTSPSGTVTGEQFF.

The chain carries TRBV2 and TRBJ1-4, with D maybe TRBD1 (6 bases). The germline V gene encodes CDR1 SNHLY and CDR2 FYNNEI. This CDR3 region has 10 residues. V lost 9 bases and J 8 bases, leaving 7 bases between the germline ends. CDR3 in DNA: TGTGCCAGAGGGGGAGAAAAACTGTTTTTT. It codes for CARGGEKLFF.

This clonotype has just a few counts. This chain links TRBV6-5 with TRBJ2-5, with 12 bases matching TRBD2. Germline lookup yields CDR1 MNHEY and CDR2 SVGAGI. This CDR3 contains 16 residues. J was trimmed by 5 bases and V by 0 bases; bases with no gene match: 4. CDR3 protein: CASSYSTSGGHETQYF. DNA for the CDR3: TGTGCCAGCAGTTACTCTACTAGCGGGGGGCATGAGACCCAGTACTTC.

The chain couples TRBV5-1 to TRBJ1-4; D perhaps matches TRBD1 (5 bases). The germline gives CDR1 SGHRS, CDR2 YFSETQ. V lost 5 bases, J lost 6 bases, and 11 bases lay in between. The CDR3 consists of 13 residues. The CDR3 is CASRGRGDEKLFF. The CDR3 DNA reads TGCGCCAGCAGGGGGCGAGGAGATGAAAAACTGTTTTTT.

This sequence joins TRBV11-1 and TRBJ2-1; D unresolved. Germline CDR1 and CDR2: SGHAT and FQDESV (reference sequence). V shed 2 bases and J shed 6 bases, with 14 bases lying between them. The CDR3 is 15 residues long. CDR3 in DNA: TGTGCCAGCAGCTTACGGACCACCGTCGGCAATGAGCAGTTCTTC. Translating gives CASSLRTTVGNEQFF. The whole variable domain, remainder taken from reference TRBV11-1 and TRBJ2-1, is EAEVAQSPRYKITEKSQAVAFWCDPISGHATLYWYRQILGQGPELLVQFQDESVVDDSQLPKDRFSAERLKGVDSTLKIQPAELGDSAMYLCASSLRTTVGNEQFFGPGTRLTVL.

This clonotype was seen at least ten times. The chain employs TRBV3-1 and TRBJ2-4; D may be TRBD2 (7 bases). The CDR3 totals 16 residues. Germline V CDR1 and CDR2: LGHDT, YNNKEL (reference sequence). The V gene lost 0 bases and the J gene lost 6 bases, with 15 bases spanning the gap. This CDR3 reads CASSQDAGAWGNIQYF. The DNA of the CDR3 is TGTGCCAGCAGCCAAGACGCGGGGGCATGGGGAAACATTCAGTACTTC.

The chain has TRBV11-1 and TRBJ2-3, with a possible D match to TRBD2 (6 bases). The CDR3 sequence is 14 residues long. Germline-derived CDR1 and CDR2 are SGHAT and FQDESV (reference sequence). Trimming took off 5 bases at V and 6 bases at J, with 15 bases between the two ends. The CDR3 sequence is CASSLRRDEDTQYF. In DNA form, the CDR3 reads TGTGCCAGCAGCCTCAGGAGGGATGAGGATACGCAGTATTTT.

The chain recombines TRBV28 with TRBJ2-3, with D perhaps being TRBD1 or TRBD2 (5 bases each). Germline lookup yields CDR1 MDHEN and CDR2 SYDVKM. Between the trimmed V and J ends, which lost 2 bases and 6 bases, there was a span of 15 bases. The CDR3 contains 15 residues. The CDR3, as DNA: TGTGCCAGCAGTTTACAAAGGGGAGTAAGGGATACGCAGTATTTT. Translation gives CASSLQRGVRDTQYF. Complete variable domain (other parts from reference TRBV28 and TRBJ2-3): DVKVTQSSRYLVKRTGEKVFLECVQDMDHENMFWYRQDPGLGLRLIYFSYDVKMKEKGDIPEGYSVSREKKERFSLILESASTNQTSMYLCASSLQRGVRDTQYFGPGTRLTVL.

A few counts support this clonotype. This chain joins TRBV30 and TRBJ2-7; D is ambiguous. Germline CDR1 reads GTSNPN; CDR2 reads SVGIG (reference sequence). CDR3 length: 11 amino acids. V was shortened by 0 bases and J by 5 bases, with 5 bases between the two germline ends. CDR3 nucleotides: TGTGCCTGGAGTGTGATGGACGAGCAGTACTTC. This codes for CAWSVMDEQYF.

This clonotype was detected ten times or more. This sequence joins TRBV5-1 and TRBJ2-2; 8 bases are a match to TRBD1. The CDR3 spans 14 residues. Per germline, CDR1 SGHRS and CDR2 YFSETQ. The V segment lost 4 bases and the J segment 3 bases; nucleotides outside the gene matches: 2. CDR3 DNA: TGCGCCAGCAGCCCGACAGGGGACACCGGGGAGCTGTTTTTT. It codes for CASSPTGDTGELFF.

V usage is TRBV7-9 and J usage is TRBJ1-3, with no clear D. Between the trimmed V and J ends, which lost 1 base and 8 bases, there was a span of 18 bases. Germline-derived CDR1 and CDR2 are SEHNR and FQNEAQ (reference sequence). The CDR3 runs 16 residues. The CDR3 here is CASSLGREGRGDTIYF. Here the CDR3 DNA reads TGTGCCAGCAGCTTAGGGCGAGAAGGGAGAGGAGACACCATATATTTT. The full variable domain, in which reference TRBV7-9 and TRBJ1-3 provide the parts outside the CDR3, is DTGVSQNPRHKITKRGQNVTFRCDPISEHNRLYWYRQTLGQGPEFLTYFQNEAQLEKSRLLSDRFSAERPKGSFSTLEIQRTEQGDSAMYLCASSLGREGRGDTIYFGEGSWLTVV.

The chain links TRBV7-9 to TRBJ1-2; TRBD1 agrees at 9 bases. CDR3 size: 13 residues. Germline lookup yields CDR1 SEHNR and CDR2 FQNEAQ (reference sequence). With V trimmed by 3 bases and J by 8 bases, 4 bases remained unmatched. CDR3 coding DNA: TGTGCCAGCAGCTTCGTCGGGACAGGGGGCTACACCTTC. It encodes CASSFVGTGGYTF.

V is TRBV12-3 or TRBV12-4 and J is TRBJ2-5; TRBD1 agrees at 11 bases. This CDR3 comprises 15 residues. V was pared by 5 bases and J by 5 bases, with 7 bases of the junction left unmatched. CDR3 in DNA: TGTGCCAGCAGTCCGGACAGGGGGCGGTCTGAGACCCAGTACTTC. Its protein is CASSPDRGRSETQYF.

The chain employs TRBV12-5 and TRBJ2-7; TRBD2 matches at 14 bases. This CDR3 contains 19 residues. J gave up 3 bases and V 4 bases, and 14 bases lay outside the gene matches. Looked up from germline, CDR1 is LGHNT and CDR2 is FRNRAP. The CDR3: CASGYSPGTSGRKGYEQYF. The CDR3 bases are TGTGCTAGTGGTTACTCCCCCGGGACTAGCGGGAGAAAGGGCTACGAGCAGTACTTC.

The chain uses TRBV4-1 and TRBJ2-2; D unresolved. This CDR3 comprises 18 residues. Germline loops: CDR1 MGHRA, CDR2 YSYEKL. Trimming took 1 base from V and 6 from J, leaving 21 bases between them. The CDR3 nucleotides are TGCGCCAGCAGCCAAGGTGGCATAAGGGTTTGGTATGCCGGGGAGCTGTTTTTT. Protein: CASSQGGIRVWYAGELFF.

This clonotype was seen many times. The chain employs TRBV11-2 and TRBJ1-1; D remains unclear. There are 15 residues in the CDR3. V shed 4 bases and J shed 1 base, with 13 bases lying between them. Looked up from germline, CDR1 is SGHAT and CDR2 is FQNNGV. The CDR3 here is CASSSPRISNTEAFF. The CDR3 DNA reads TGTGCCAGCAGCTCTCCTAGGATCTCGAACACTGAAGCTTTCTTT.

This clonotype came up a few times. The V and J genes are TRBV27 and TRBJ2-7; D might be TRBD1 (6 bases). Germline V CDR1 and CDR2: MNHEY, SMNVEV (reference sequence). V shed 6 bases and J shed 2 bases, with 17 bases lying between them. The CDR3 sequence is 15 residues long. In DNA form, the CDR3 reads TGTGCCAGCAGGGCTCCCCGGACAGAGACCTACGAGCAGTACTTC. This gives the protein CASRAPRTETYEQYF.

The V call is TRBV20-1, the J call TRBJ2-7; TRBD2 is a possible D gene (5 bases). CDR3 size: 11 residues. Germline CDR1 and CDR2: DFQATT and SNEGSKA (reference sequence). In DNA form, the CDR3 reads TGCAGCTCCCCTAGCAACGGTGAGCAGTACTTC. Translating gives CSSPSNGEQYF.

This clonotype was counted many times. The CDR3 coding sequence is TGTGCCAGCAGCGTTAGCGGGAGGGTTTTTCGCGAGCAGTACTTC. The encoded protein is CASSVSGRVFREQYF. The chain carries TRBV7-9 and TRBJ2-7, with TRBD2 identical over 11 bases. V lost 5 bases to trimming and J lost 6 bases; unmatched junction nucleotides: 9. This CDR3 contains 15 residues. Germline-derived CDR1 and CDR2 are SEHNR and FQNEAQ (reference sequence).

The chain employs TRBV5-4 and TRBJ2-1; the match to TRBD2 covers 8 bases. Trimming took 0 bases from V and 4 from J; bases not matched to a gene: 3. There are 15 residues in the CDR3. Per the germline V gene, CDR1 is SGHNT and CDR2 is YYREEE (reference sequence). The CDR3 is CASSLVGLGYNEQFF. CDR3 DNA: TGTGCCAGCAGCTTGGTGGGACTAGGATACAATGAGCAGTTCTTC. Filled out from reference TRBV5-4 and TRBJ2-1, the complete variable domain reads ETGVTQSPTHLIKTRGQQVTLRCSSQSGHNTVSWYQQALGQGPQFIFQYYREEENGRGNFPPRFSGLQFPNYSSELNVNALELDDSALYLCASSLVGLGYNEQFFGPGTRLTVL.

With regard to this clonotype: The junction differs from germline at one of its ends, possibly a read error. This chain connects TRBV10-3 to TRBJ2-5, with 7 nucleotides matching TRBD2. CDR1 is ENHRY and CDR2 is SYGVKD in the germline V gene. The CDR3 is 16 amino acids. The CDR3 region has the DNA TGTACCATCAGTGAGTCGAGCGGGGCGATCCAAGAGACCCAGTACTTC. Translation gives CTISESSGAIQETQYF.

This clonotype was seen ten or more times. The V call is TRBV6-1, the J call TRBJ1-2; 9 bases fit TRBD1. Looked up from germline, CDR1 is MNHNS and CDR2 is SASEGT. The CDR3 is 14 amino acids. With 3 bases clipped from V and 4 bases from J, the junction kept 3 bases outside the gene matches. The CDR3 sequence: CASSDVGQGYGYTF. In nucleotides, the CDR3 is TGTGCCAGCAGTGATGTGGGACAGGGCTATGGCTACACCTTC.

This clonotype came up many times. The V and J genes are TRBV9 and TRBJ1-1; 8 bases agree with TRBD1. The germline V gene has CDR1 SGDLS and CDR2 YYNGEE. The CDR3 extends over 15 amino acids. The junction had 4 bases not matched to a gene; V was cut back by 2 bases and J by 1 base. The CDR3: CASSVVGTGNTEAFF. Written as DNA, the CDR3 is TGTGCCAGCAGCGTCGTCGGGACAGGGAACACTGAAGCTTTCTTT.